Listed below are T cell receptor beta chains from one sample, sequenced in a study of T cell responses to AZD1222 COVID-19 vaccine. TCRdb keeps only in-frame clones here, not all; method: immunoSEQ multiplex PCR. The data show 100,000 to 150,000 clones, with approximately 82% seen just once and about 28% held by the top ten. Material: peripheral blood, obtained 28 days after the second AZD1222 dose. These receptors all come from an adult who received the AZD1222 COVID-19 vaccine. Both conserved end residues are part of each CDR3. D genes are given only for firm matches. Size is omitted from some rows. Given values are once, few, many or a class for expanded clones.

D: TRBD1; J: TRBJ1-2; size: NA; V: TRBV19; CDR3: CASSIPQGADYGYTF; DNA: TGTGCCAGTAGTATTCCCCAGGGGGCGGACTATGGCTACACCTTC
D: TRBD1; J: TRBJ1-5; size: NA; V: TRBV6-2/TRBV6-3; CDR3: CASSPTGGNQPQHF; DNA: TGTGCCAGCAGCCCAACAGGGGGCAATCAGCCCCAGCATTTT
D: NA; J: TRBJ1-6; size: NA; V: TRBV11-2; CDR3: CASSLDQAVNSPLHF; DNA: TGTGCCAGCAGCTTAGATCAAGCTGTGAATTCACCCCTCCACTTT
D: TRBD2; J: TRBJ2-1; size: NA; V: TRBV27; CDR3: CASTGGGPYNEQFF; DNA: TGTGCCAGCACCGGGGGGGGGCCCTACAATGAGCAGTTCTTC
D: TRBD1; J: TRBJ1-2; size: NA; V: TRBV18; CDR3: CASSPGTGANYGYTF; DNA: TGTGCCAGCTCACCGGGGACAGGGGCTAACTATGGCTACACCTTC
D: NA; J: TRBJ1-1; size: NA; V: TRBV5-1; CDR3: CASSFTTRETEAFF; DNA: TGCGCCAGCAGCTTTACGACTAGGGAGACTGAAGCTTTCTTT
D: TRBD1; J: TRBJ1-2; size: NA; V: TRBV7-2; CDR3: CASSLRPPGTANYGYTF; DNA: TGTGCCAGCAGCTTAAGGCCTCCCGGGACAGCTAACTATGGCTACACCTTC
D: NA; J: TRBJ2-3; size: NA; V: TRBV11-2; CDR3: CASSLVGADTQYF; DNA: TGTGCCAGCAGCTTAGTCGGAGCAGATACGCAGTATTTT
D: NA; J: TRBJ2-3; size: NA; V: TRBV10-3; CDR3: CAISPTSTDTHGEYF; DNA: TGTGCCATCAGTCCCACTTCCACAGATACGCACGGGGAGTATTTT
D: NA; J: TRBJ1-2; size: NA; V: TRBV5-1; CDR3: CASSPDINGYTF; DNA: TGCGCCAGCAGCCCCGACATAAATGGCTACACCTTC
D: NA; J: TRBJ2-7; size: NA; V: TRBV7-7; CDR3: CASPAYRNTHSYEQYF; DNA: TGTGCTAGCCCAGCTTATAGGAACACACACTCCTACGAGCAGTACTTC
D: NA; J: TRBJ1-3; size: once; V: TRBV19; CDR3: CATLGRSSGNTIYF; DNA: TGTGCCACTCTAGGTCGCAGCTCTGGAAACACCATATATTTT
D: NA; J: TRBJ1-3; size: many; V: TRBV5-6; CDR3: CASSFGRISGNTIYF; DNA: TGTGCCAGCAGCTTCGGACGGATCTCTGGAAACACCATATATTTT
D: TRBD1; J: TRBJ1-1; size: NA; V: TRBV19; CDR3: CASRGRGHDIEAFF; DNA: TGTGCCAGTAGAGGCAGGGGGCATGATATTGAAGCTTTCTTT
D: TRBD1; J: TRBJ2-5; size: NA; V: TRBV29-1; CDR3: CSANRGRLETQYF; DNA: TGCAGCGCAAACAGGGGGCGCTTGGAGACCCAGTACTTC
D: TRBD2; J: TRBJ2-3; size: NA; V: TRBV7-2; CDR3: CASSFRGGADTQYF; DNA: TGTGCCAGCAGCTTCCGCGGGGGGGCAGATACGCAGTATTTT
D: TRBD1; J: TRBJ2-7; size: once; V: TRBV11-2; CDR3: CASRTTYRGYSSYEQYF; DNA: TGTGCCAGCAGGACCACATACAGGGGCTATAGCTCCTACGAGCAGTACTTC
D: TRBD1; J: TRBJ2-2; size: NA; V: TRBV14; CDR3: CASSSLGQGAVGTGELFF; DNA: TGTGCCAGCAGCAGCCTGGGACAGGGCGCCGTTGGCACCGGGGAGCTGTTTTTT
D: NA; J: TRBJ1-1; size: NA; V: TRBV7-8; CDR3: CASRRTENTEAFF; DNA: TGTGCCAGCAGACGGACGGAGAACACTGAAGCTTTCTTT
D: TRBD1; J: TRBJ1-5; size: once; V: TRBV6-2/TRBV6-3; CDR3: CASSYGTGLQPQHF; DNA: TGTGCCAGCAGTTACGGGACAGGGCTGCAGCCCCAGCATTTT
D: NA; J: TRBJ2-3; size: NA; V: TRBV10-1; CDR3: CASSRTSSTDTQYF; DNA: TGCGCCAGCAGCCGGACTTCTAGCACAGATACGCAGTATTTT
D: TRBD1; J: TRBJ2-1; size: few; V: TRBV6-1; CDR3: CASSEDGTGWNEQFF; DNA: TGTGCCAGCAGTGAAGACGGGACAGGGTGGAATGAGCAGTTCTTC
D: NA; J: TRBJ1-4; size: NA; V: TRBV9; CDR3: CASSVDPQGREKLFF; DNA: TGTGCCAGCAGCGTAGATCCGCAAGGGAGGGAAAAACTGTTTTTT
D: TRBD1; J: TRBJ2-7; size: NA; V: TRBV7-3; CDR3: CASSTGTGYEQYF; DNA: TGTGCCAGCAGCACCGGGACAGGGTACGAGCAGTACTTC
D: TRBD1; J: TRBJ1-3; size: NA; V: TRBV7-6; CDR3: CASSNGQGPGNTIYF; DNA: TGTGCCAGCAGCAACGGACAGGGGCCAGGAAACACCATATATTTT
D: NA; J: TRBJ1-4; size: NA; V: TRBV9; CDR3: CASSVGQGNEKLFF; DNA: TGTGCCAGCAGCGTAGGTCAGGGGAATGAAAAACTGTTTTTT
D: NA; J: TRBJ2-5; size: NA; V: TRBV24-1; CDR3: CATSDPNLMEETQYF; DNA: TGTGCCACCAGTGATCCGAATTTAATGGAAGAGACCCAGTACTTC
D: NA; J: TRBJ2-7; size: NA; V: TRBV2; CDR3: CASSENPSGEQYF; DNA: TGTGCCAGCAGTGAAAATCCCTCGGGCGAGCAGTACTTC
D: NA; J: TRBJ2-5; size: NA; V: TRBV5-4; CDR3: CASSQFGETQYF; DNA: TGTGCCAGCAGTCAATTTGGGGAGACCCAGTACTTC
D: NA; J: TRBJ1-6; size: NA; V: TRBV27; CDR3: CASSFAGSPLHF; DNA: TGTGCCAGCAGTTTTGCGGGTTCACCCCTCCACTTT
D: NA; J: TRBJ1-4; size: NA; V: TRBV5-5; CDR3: CASSQMTLANEKLFF; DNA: TGTGCCAGCAGCCAAATGACACTGGCTAATGAAAAACTGTTTTTT
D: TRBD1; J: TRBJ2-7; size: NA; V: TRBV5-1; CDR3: CASSSETGVFPYEQYF; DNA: TGCGCCAGCAGCTCTGAGACAGGGGTATTCCCCTACGAGCAGTACTTC
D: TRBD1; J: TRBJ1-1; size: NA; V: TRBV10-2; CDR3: CATARTGGTTNTEAFF; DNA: TGCGCCACCGCCCGGACAGGGGGGACTACGAACACTGAAGCTTTCTTT
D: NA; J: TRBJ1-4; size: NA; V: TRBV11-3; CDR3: CASSSVRRTLNEKLFF; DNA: TGTGCCAGCAGCTCAGTGCGCAGGACTCTTAATGAAAAACTGTTTTTT
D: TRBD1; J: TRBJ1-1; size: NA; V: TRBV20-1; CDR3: CSASLGGQGIRTEAFF; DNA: TGCAGTGCTAGTCTTGGGGGACAGGGGATTCGCACTGAAGCTTTCTTT
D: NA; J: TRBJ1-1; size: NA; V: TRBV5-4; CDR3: CASSAGQMNTEAFF; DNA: TGTGCCAGCAGCGCTGGACAGATGAACACTGAAGCTTTCTTT
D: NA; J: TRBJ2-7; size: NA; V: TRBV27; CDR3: CASSLPGGLLNEQYF; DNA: TGTGCCAGCAGCCTCCCGGGGGGCCTTTTGAACGAGCAGTACTTC
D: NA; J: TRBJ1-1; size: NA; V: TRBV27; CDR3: CASSPIERVNTEAFF; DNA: TGTGCCAGCAGTCCTATCGAGAGGGTCAACACTGAAGCTTTCTTT
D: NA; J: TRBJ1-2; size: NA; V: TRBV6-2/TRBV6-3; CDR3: CASSRVPSHGYTF; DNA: TGTGCCAGCAGCCGGGTCCCCTCGCATGGCTACACCTTC
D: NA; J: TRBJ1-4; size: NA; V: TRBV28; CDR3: CASSLGGIHAKLFF; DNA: TGTGCCAGCAGTTTGGGGGGGATTCACGCAAAACTGTTTTTT
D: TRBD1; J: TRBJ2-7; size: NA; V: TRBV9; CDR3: CASSRGTVHEQYF; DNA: TGTGCCAGCAGCAGAGGGACAGTTCACGAGCAGTACTTC
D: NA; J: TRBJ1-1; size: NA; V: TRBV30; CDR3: CAWSVLGLGEAFF; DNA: TGTGCCTGGAGTGTGTTGGGTTTGGGTGAAGCTTTCTTT
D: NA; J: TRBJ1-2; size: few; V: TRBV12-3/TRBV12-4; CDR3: CASSLGGNYGYTF; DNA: TGTGCCAGCAGCCTAGGGGGTAACTATGGCTACACCTTC
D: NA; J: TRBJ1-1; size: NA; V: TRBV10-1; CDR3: CASSESTGTEAFF; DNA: TGCGCCAGCAGTGAGTCAACGGGGACTGAAGCTTTCTTT
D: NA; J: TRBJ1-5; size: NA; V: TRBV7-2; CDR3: CASSPVVGQPQHF; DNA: TGTGCCAGCAGCCCGGTGGTCGGTCAGCCCCAGCATTTT
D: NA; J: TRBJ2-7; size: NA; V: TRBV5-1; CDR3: CASSLTEYEQYF; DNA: TGCGCCAGCAGCTTAACAGAGTACGAGCAGTACTTC
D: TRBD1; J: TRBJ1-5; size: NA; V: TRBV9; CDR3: CASSQGGTVHQPQHF; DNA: TGTGCCAGCAGCCAAGGCGGGACAGTTCATCAGCCCCAGCATTTT
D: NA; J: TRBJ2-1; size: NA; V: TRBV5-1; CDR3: CASSLGPGWNEQFF; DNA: TGCGCCAGCAGCTTGGGCCCCGGGTGGAATGAGCAGTTCTTC
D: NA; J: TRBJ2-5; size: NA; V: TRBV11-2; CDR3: CASSWGIQVGETQYF; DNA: TGTGCCAGCAGCTGGGGCATCCAAGTAGGAGAGACCCAGTACTTC
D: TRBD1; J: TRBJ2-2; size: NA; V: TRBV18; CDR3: CASSARQGSTGELFF; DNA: TGTGCCAGCTCGGCCAGACAGGGCAGCACCGGGGAGCTGTTTTTT
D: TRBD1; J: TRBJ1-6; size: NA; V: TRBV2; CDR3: CASVYDRGPSPLHF; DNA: TGTGCCAGCGTATATGACAGGGGGCCCTCACCCCTCCACTTT
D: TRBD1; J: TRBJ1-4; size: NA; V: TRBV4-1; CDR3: CASSQEWAGGYEKLFF; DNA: TGCGCCAGCAGCCAAGAATGGGCAGGGGGATATGAAAAACTGTTTTTT
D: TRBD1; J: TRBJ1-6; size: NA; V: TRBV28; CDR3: CASSSGTGLNSPLHF; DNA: TGTGCCAGCAGTTCCGGGACAGGTCTTAATTCACCCCTCCACTTT